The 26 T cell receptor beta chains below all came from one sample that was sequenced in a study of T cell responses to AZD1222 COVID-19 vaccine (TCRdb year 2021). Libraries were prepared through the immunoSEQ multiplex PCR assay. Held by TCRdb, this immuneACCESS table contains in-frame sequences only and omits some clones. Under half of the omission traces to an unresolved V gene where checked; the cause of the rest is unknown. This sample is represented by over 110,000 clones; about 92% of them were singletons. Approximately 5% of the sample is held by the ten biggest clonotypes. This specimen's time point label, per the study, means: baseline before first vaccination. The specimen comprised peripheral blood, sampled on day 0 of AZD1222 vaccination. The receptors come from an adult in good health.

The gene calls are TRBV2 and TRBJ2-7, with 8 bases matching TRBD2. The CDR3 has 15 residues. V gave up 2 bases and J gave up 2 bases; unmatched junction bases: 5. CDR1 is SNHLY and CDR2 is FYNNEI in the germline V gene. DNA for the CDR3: TGTGCCAGCAGTGAAACGCCGGGACTAGCCTACGAGCAGTACTTC. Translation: CASSETPGLAYEQYF. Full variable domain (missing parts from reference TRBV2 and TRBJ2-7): EPEVTQTPSHQVTQMGQEVILRCVPISNHLYFYWYRQILGQKVEFLVSFYNNEISEKSEIFDDQFSVERPDGSNFTLKIRSTKLEDSAMYFCASSETPGLAYEQYFGPGTRLTVT.

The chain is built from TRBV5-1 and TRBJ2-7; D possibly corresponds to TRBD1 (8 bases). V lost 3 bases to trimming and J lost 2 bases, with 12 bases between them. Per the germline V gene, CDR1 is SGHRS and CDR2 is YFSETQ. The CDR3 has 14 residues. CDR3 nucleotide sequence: TGCGCCAGCAGCTGGACAGGGACTACCTACGAGCAGTACTTC. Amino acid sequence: CASSWTGTTYEQYF.

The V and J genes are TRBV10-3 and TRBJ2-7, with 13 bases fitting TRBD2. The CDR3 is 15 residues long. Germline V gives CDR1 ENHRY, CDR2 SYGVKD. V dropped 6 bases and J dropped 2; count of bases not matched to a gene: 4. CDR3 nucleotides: TGTGCCATCAGGGGACTAGCGGGGCGCACCTACGAGCAGTACTTC. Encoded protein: CAIRGLAGRTYEQYF.

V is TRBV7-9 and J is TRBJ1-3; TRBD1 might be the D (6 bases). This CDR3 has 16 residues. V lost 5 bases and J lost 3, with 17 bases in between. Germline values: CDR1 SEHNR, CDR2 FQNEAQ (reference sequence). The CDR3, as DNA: TGTGCCAGCAGCCTAGGAGGACAGCTACTTGGAAACACCATATATTTT. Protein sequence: CASSLGGQLLGNTIYF.

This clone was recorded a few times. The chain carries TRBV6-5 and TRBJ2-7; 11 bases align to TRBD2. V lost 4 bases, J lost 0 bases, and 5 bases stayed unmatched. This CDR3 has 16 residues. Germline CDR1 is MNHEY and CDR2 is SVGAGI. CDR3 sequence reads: CASSSGGLAGSYEQYF. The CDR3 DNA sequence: TGTGCCAGCAGTTCGGGTGGACTAGCGGGCTCCTACGAGCAGTACTTC.

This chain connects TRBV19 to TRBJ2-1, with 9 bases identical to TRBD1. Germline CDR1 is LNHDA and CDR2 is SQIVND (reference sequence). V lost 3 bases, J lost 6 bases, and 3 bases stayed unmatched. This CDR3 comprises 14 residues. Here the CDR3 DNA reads TGTGCCAGTAGTATCGGACAGGGGCCCAATGAGCAGTTCTTC. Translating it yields CASSIGQGPNEQFF.

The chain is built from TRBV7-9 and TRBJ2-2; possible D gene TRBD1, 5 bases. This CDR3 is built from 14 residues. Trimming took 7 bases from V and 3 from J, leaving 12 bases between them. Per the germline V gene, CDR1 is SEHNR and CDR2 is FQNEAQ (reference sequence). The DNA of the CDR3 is TGTGCCAGCATCCAGGGTCCCCACACCGGGGAGCTGTTTTTT. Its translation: CASIQGPHTGELFF.

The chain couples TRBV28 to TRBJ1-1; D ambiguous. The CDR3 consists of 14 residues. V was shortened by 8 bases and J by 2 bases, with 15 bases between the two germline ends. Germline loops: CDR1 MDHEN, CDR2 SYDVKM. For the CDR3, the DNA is TGTGCCAGCCTTTCCTGGACCGATAACACTGAAGCTTTCTTT. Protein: CASLSWTDNTEAFF.

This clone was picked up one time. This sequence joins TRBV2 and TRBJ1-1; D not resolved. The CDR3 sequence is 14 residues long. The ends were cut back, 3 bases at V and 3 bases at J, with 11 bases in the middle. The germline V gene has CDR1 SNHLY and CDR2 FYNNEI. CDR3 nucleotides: TGTGCCAGCAGTGAGGGATCGTCGGACACTGAAGCTTTCTTT. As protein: CASSEGSSDTEAFF.

In DNA form, the CDR3 reads TGTGCCAGCAGTTACGTCAGATACACTGAAGCTTTCTTT. Translated: CASSYVRYTEAFF. V and J are TRBV6-2 or TRBV6-3 and TRBJ1-1, with unresolved D. CDR3 length: 13 amino acids. Germline V lookup: CDR1 MNHEY, CDR2 SVGEGT. Between the trimmed V and J ends, which lost 2 bases and 3 bases, there was a span of 7 bases.

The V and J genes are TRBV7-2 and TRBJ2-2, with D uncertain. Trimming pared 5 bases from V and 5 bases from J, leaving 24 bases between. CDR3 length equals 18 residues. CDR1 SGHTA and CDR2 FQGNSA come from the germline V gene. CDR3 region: CASSLLIFSEVTTGELFF. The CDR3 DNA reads TGTGCCAGCAGCCTGTTAATTTTCTCTGAAGTAACGACCGGGGAGCTGTTTTTT.

The CDR3, as DNA: TGTGCCTGGAGTGTAGGTCCCTACGAGCAGTACTTC. Encoded protein: CAWSVGPYEQYF. V gene TRBV30 combines with J gene TRBJ2-7; D ambiguous. Germline V gene sequence: CDR1 GTSNPN, CDR2 SVGIG (reference sequence). Trimming removed 0 bases from V and 2 bases from J, with 5 bases in between. The CDR3 contains 12 residues.

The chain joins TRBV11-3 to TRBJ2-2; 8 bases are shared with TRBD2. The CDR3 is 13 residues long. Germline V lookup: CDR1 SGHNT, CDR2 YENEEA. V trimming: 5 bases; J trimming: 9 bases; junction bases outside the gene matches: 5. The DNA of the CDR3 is TGTGCCAGCAGCCGACGGGGGGGAAGGGAGCTGTTTTTT. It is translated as CASSRRGGRELFF.

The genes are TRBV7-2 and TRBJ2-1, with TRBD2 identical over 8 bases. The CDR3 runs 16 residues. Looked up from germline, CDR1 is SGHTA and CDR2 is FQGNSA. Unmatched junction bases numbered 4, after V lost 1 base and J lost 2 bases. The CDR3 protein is CASSLGTREAYNEQFF. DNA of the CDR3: TGTGCCAGCAGCTTAGGAACGCGGGAGGCCTACAATGAGCAGTTCTTC.

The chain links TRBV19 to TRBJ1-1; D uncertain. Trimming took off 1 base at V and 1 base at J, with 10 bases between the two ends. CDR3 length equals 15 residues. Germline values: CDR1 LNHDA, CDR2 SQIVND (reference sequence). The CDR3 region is CASSIANWENTEAFF. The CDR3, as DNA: TGTGCCAGTAGTATAGCAAACTGGGAGAACACTGAAGCTTTCTTT.

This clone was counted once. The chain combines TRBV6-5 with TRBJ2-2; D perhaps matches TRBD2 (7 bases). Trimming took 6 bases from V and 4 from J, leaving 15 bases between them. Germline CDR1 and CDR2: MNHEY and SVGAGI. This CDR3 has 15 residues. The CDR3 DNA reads TGTGCCAGCAGCCTGGGGGGGCCTGGCACCGGGGAGCTGTTTTTT. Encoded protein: CASSLGGPGTGELFF.

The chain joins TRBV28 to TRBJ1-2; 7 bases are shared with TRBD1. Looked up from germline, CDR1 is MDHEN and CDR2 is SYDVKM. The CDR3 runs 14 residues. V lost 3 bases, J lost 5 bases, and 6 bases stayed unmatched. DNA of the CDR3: TGTGCCAGCAGTTTCGGACAGGCCTATTATGGCTACACCTTC. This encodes CASSFGQAYYGYTF.

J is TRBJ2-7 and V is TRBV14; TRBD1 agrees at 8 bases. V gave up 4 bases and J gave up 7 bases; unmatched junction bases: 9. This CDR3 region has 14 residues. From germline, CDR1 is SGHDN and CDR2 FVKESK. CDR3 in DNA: TGTGCCAGCAGCCCCTTAGGACAGGGCTGGGAGCAGTACTTC. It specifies CASSPLGQGWEQYF.

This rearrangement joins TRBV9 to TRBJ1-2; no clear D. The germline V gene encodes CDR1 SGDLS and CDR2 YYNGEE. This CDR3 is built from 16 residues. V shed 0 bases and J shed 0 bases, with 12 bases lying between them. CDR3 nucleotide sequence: TGTGCCAGCAGCGTAGTACCCGGGCAGACTAACTATGGCTACACCTTC. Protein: CASSVVPGQTNYGYTF.

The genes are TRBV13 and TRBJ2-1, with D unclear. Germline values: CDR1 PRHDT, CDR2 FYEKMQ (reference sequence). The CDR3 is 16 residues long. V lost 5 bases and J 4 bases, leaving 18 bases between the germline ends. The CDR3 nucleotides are TGTGCCAGCAGCAATAACTTATTGGGGATTTACAATGAGCAGTTCTTC. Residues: CASSNNLLGIYNEQFF.

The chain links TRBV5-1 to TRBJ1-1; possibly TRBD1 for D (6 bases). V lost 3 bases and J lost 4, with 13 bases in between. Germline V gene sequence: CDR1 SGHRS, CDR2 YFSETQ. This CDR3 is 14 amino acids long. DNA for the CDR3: TGCGCCAGCAGCTCGCTACAGGGAGGCACTGAAGCTTTCTTT. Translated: CASSSLQGGTEAFF.

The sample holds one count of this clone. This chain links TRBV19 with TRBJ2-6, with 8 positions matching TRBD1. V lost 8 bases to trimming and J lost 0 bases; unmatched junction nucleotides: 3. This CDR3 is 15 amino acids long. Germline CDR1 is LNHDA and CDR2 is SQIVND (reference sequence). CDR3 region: CASGQGPSGANVLTF. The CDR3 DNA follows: TGTGCCAGTGGACAGGGACCCTCTGGGGCCAACGTCCTGACTTTC.

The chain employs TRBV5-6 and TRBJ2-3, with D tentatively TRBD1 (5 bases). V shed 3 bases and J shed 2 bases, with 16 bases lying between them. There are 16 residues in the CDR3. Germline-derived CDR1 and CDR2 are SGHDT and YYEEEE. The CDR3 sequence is CASSSQGSLTTDTQYF. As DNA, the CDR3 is TGTGCCAGCAGCTCGCAGGGTAGTTTGACCACAGATACGCAGTATTTT. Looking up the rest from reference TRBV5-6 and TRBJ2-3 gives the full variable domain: DAGVTQSPTHLIKTRGQQVTLRCSPKSGHDTVSWYQQALGQGPQFIFQYYEEEERQRGNFPDRFSGHQFPNYSSELNVNALLLGDSALYLCASSSQGSLTTDTQYFGPGTRLTVL.

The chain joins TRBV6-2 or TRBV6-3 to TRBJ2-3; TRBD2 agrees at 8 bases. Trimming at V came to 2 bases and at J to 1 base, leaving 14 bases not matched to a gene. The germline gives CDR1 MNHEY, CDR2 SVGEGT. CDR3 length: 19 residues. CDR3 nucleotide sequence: TGTGCCAGCAGTTACACCTTTAGGAGCGGGAGTTCCCGCACAGATACGCAGTATTTT. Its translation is CASSYTFRSGSSRTDTQYF.

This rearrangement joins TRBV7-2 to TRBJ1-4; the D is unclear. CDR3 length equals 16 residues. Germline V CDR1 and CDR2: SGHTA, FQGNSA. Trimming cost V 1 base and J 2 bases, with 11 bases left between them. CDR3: CASSLGRVATNEKLFF. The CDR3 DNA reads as TGTGCCAGCAGCTTAGGAAGGGTGGCTACTAATGAAAAACTGTTTTTT.

The CDR3 is CASSLSEGARAFF. The CDR3 DNA reads as TGCGCCAGCAGCTTGTCGGAGGGGGCGCGGGCTTTCTTT. J is TRBJ1-1 and V is TRBV5-1; 7 bases agree with TRBD1. The germline CDR1 and CDR2 sequences are SGHRS and YFSETQ. The length of the CDR3 is 13 residues. J gave up 11 bases and V 1 base, and 8 bases lay outside the gene matches.